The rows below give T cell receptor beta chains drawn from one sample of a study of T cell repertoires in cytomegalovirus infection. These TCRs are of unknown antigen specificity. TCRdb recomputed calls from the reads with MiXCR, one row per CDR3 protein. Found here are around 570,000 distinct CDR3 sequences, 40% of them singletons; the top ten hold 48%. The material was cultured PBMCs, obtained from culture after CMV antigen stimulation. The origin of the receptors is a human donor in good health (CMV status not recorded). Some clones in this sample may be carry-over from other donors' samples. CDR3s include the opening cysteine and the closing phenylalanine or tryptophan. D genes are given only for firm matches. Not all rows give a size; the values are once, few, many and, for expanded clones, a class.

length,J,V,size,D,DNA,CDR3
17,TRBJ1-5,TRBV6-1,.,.,TGTGCCACTTGCCTAAGGGGACAAGCAGGGGGCAATCAGCCCCAGCATTTT,CATCLRGQAGGNQPQHF
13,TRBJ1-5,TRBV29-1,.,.,TGCAGCGTGGCCAGGGGAAGCAATCAGCCCCAGCATTTT,CSVARGSNQPQHF
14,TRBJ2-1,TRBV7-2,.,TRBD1,TGTGCCAGCAGCCCGGGACAGGGTCCCAATGAGCAGTTCTTC,CASSPGQGPNEQFF
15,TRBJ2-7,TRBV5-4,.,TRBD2,TGTGCCAGCAGCTACCAGGCGGGAGTGGCCTACGAGCAGTACTTC,CASSYQAGVAYEQYF
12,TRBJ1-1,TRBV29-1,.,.,TGCAGCGTTGACCCCGGGAGGACTGAAGCTTTCTTT,CSVDPGRTEAFF
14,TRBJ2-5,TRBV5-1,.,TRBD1,TGCGCCAGCAGCTCCGGGACAGCTAAAGAGACCCAGTACTTC,CASSSGTAKETQYF
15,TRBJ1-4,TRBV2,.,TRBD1,TGTGCCAGCAGTAAACTAACAGGGGGCGGTGAAAAACTGTTTTTT,CASSKLTGGGEKLFF
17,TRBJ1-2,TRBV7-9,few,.,TGTGCCAGCAGCTTTAATGAGGCAGGGAGGAATGACTATGGCTACACCTTC,CASSFNEAGRNDYGYTF
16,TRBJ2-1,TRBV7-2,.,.,TGTGCCAGCAGCCCCGAAGGAGGAAGCTCCTACAATGAGCAGTTCTTC,CASSPEGGSSYNEQFF
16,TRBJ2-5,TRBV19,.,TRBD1,TGTGCCAGTAGTGTTGGCGGGACAGGGGGCGGAGAGACCCAGTACTTC,CASSVGGTGGGETQYF
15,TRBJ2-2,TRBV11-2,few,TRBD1,TGTGCCAGCAGCTTCCAGGGACAGGGCACCGGGGAGCTGTTTTTT,CASSFQGQGTGELFF
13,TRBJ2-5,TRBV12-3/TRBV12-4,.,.,TGTGCCAGCAGCCTCAGGGCTACGGAGACCCAGTACTTC,CASSLRATETQYF
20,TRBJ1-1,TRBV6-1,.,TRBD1,TGTGCCAGCAGTGAAACCCTACGGGGGACAGGGGGCATCCCGGGCACTGAAGCTTTCTTT,CASSETLRGTGGIPGTEAFF
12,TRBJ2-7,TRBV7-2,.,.,TGTGCCAGCAGCATGCTTTACTACGAGCAGTACTTC,CASSMLYYEQYF
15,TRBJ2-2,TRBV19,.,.,TGTGCCAGTAGCCCAAGCCGCCTCGGCGCCGGGGAGCTGTTTTTT,CASSPSRLGAGELFF
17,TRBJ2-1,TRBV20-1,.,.,TGCAGTGCTAGCGTGACTAGGAGGGGGCGTCGGGGCAATGAGCAGTTCTTC,CSASVTRRGRRGNEQFF
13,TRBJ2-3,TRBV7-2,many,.,TGTGCCAGCAGCTTAGGGGTCAGAGATACGCAGTATTTT,CASSLGVRDTQYF
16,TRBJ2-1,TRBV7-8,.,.,TGTGCCAGCAGCCCCCGGCGGCTAGCTATAACGAATGAGCAGTTCTTC,CASSPRRLAITNEQFF
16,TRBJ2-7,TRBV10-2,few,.,TGCGCCAGCAGTGAAGTAGCATGGGGGAATGACTACGAGCAGTACTTC,CASSEVAWGNDYEQYF
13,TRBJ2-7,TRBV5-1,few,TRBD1,TGCGCCAGCAGCTCGGGACAGCCCTACGAGCAGTACTTC,CASSSGQPYEQYF
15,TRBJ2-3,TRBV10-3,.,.,TGTGCCATCAGTGGACTTGGGGAAGACACAGATACGCAGTATTTT,CAISGLGEDTDTQYF
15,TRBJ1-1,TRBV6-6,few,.,TGTGCCAGCAGTTACTCACGGACCCCGAACACTGAAGCTTTCTTT,CASSYSRTPNTEAFF
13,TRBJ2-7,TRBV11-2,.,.,TGTGCCAGCAGCTTAGGGGCCCTAGACGAGCAGTACTTC,CASSLGALDEQYF
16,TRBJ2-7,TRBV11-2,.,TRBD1,TGTGCCAGCAGCTCGGACAGGGGTGCCGGCGTAGTGGAGCAGTACTTC,CASSSDRGAGVVEQYF
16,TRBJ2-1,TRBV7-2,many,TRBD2,TGTGCCAGCAGCTTAGCTCCCGGGACTAGCGGGAAGCAGCAGTTCTTC,CASSLAPGTSGKQQFF
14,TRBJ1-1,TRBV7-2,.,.,TGTGCCAGCAGCTTACTGAGGGGGAACACTGAAGCTTTCTTT,CASSLLRGNTEAFF
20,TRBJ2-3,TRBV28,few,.,TGTGCCAGCAGTCCTGGGTGGGTCATATCCGGGGGCCGGAGCACAGATACGCAGTATTTT,CASSPGWVISGGRSTDTQYF
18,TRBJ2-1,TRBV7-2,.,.,TGTGCCAGCAGCTCGCCCGCCACAGGGAGGACGTGGGGCAATGAGCAGTTCTTC,CASSSPATGRTWGNEQFF
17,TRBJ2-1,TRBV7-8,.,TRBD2,TGTGCCAGCAGCTTAAGTAGGAGCGGGGGGGGCTACAATGAGCAGTTCTTC,CASSLSRSGGGYNEQFF
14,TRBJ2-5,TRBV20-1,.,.,TGCAGTGCTAGGTCTAGCGTCAACGCAAGGACCCAGTACTTC,CSARSSVNARTQYF
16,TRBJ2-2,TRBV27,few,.,TGTGCCAGCAGTTTATTAGCCCGGATGAACACCGGGGAGCTGTTTTTT,CASSLLARMNTGELFF
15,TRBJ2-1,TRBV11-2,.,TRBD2,TGTGCCAGCAGCAAATATGCACTAGCGGACAATGAGCAGTTCTTC,CASSKYALADNEQFF
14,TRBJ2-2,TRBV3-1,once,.,TGTGCCAGCAGCCAAGGCGCGTCGACCGGGGAGCTGTTTTTT,CASSQGASTGELFF
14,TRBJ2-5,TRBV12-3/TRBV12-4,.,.,TGTGCCAGCAGGCGGGGTGGGGGCCAAGAGACCCAGTACTTC,CASRRGGGQETQYF
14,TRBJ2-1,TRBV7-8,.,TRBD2,TGTGCCAGCAGCTTAGCGGGGACTACGATCCGGCAGTTCTTC,CASSLAGTTIRQFF
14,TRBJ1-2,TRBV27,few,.,TGTGCCAGCAGTTTTCGGGACCCTAGCTATGGCTACACCTTC,CASSFRDPSYGYTF
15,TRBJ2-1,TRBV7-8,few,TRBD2,TGTGCCAGCTCCCGGGGACGGGCGGGGGGGAATGAGCAGTTCTTC,CASSRGRAGGNEQFF
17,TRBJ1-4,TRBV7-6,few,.,TGTGCCAGCATCATTACCTACCTCGGGGACCCCAATGAAAAACTGTTTTTT,CASIITYLGDPNEKLFF
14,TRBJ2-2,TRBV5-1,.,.,TGCGCCACCAAAGACAGCATGAACACCGGGGAGCTGTTTTTT,CATKDSMNTGELFF
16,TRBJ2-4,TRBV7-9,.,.,TGTGCCAGCAGCTTACGTGAAGGGGCTGACAAAAACATTCAGTACTTC,CASSLREGADKNIQYF
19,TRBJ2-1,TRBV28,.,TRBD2,TGTGCCAGCAGTGCCCCGGGGCTAGCGGGGGGTAGCTCCTACAATGAGCAGTTCTTC,CASSAPGLAGGSSYNEQFF
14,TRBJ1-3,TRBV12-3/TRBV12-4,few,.,TGTGCCAGCAGTTTAATTAGACCTGGAAACACCATATATTTT,CASSLIRPGNTIYF